The 7 T cell receptor beta chains presented below share a single source sample, sequenced in a study of beta chain features in type 1 diabetes. The investigators reverse transcribed all of the isolated RNA, so they sequenced expressed TCRB transcripts. Some clones are missing from TCRdb's copy, which holds only in-frame ones; the method was immunoSEQ multiplex PCR. The repertoire consists of 200,000 to 250,000 clones, with about 10% occurring once and the leading ten covering 0.03% to 0.04%. Sequencing was done on a sample of naive CD4+ T cells from blood. These receptors were collected from a woman between 18 and 29 years old in good health.

This clone was observed a handful of times. The V gene is TRBV19, the J gene TRBJ1-1; D not certain. Trimming removed 5 bases from V and 0 bases from J, with 10 bases in between. Germline V CDR1 and CDR2: LNHDA, SQIVND (reference sequence). The CDR3 length is 14 residues. CDR3 sequence: CASSGRHLNTEAFF. DNA of the CDR3: TGTGCCAGTAGTGGCAGACATTTGAACACTGAAGCTTTCTTT. The whole variable domain, remainder taken from reference TRBV19 and TRBJ1-1, is DGGITQSPKYLFRKEGQNVTLSCEQNLNHDAMYWYRQDPGQGLRLIYYSQIVNDFQKGDIAEGYSVSREKKESFPLTVTSAQKNPTAFYLCASSGRHLNTEAFFGQGTRLTVV.

The chain combines TRBV19 with TRBJ2-3; 7 bases are a match to TRBD1. Germline CDR1 and CDR2: LNHDA and SQIVND (reference sequence). Trimming at V came to 7 bases and at J to 2 bases, leaving 12 bases not matched to a gene. The CDR3 sequence is 16 residues long. This CDR3 is CASNPTGPTHTDTQYF. CDR3 bases: TGTGCCAGTAACCCGACAGGGCCCACCCACACAGATACGCAGTATTTT.

This clone was seen more than once but under ten times. The chain carries TRBV15 and TRBJ2-7; TRBD1 aligns across 9 bases. The CDR3 is 16 amino acids. With 1 base clipped from V and 3 bases from J, the junction kept 7 bases outside the gene matches. From germline, CDR1 is LNHNV and CDR2 YYDKDF (reference sequence). The CDR3 loop is CATSRGLPGQGYEQYF. CDR3 DNA: TGTGCCACCAGCAGAGGACTCCCGGGACAGGGCTACGAGCAGTACTTC. The full variable domain, completed using reference TRBV15 and TRBJ2-7, is DAMVIQNPRYQVTQFGKPVTLSCSQTLNHNVMYWYQQKSSQAPKLLFHYYDKDFNNEADTPDNFQSRRPNTSFCFLDIRSPGLGDTAMYLCATSRGLPGQGYEQYFGPGTRLTVT.

This clone was counted between two and nine times. The chain couples TRBV30 to TRBJ1-2; D gene unclear. The CDR3 is 12 amino acids. CDR1 and CDR2 from the germline V gene are GTSNPN and SVGIG (reference sequence). V gave up 2 bases and J gave up 1 base, with 5 bases separating them. The CDR3 DNA is TGTGCCTGGAGTCGGGGTAACTATGGCTACACCTTC. Encoded protein: CAWSRGNYGYTF.

A few counts support this clone. The chain combines TRBV5-1 with TRBJ2-1, with TRBD2 matching 7 bases. The CDR3 length is 16 residues. Germline-derived CDR1 and CDR2 are SGHRS and YFSETQ. Trimming removed 4 bases from V and 5 bases from J; junction bases left unmatched: 12. CDR3 nucleotide sequence: TGCGCCAGCAGCCCCTCGGGAGGCGTTGCCAACAATGAGCAGTTCTTC. Amino acid sequence: CASSPSGGVANNEQFF.

The chain couples TRBV5-1 to TRBJ1-6; 8 bases align to TRBD1. There are 15 residues in the CDR3. V lost 0 bases and J lost 8; bases outside the gene matches: 4. Germline V gene data show CDR1 as SGHRS and CDR2 as YFSETQ. CDR3 DNA: TGCGCCAGCAGCTTGGCGGGACAGGAATATTCACCCCTCCACTTT. As protein: CASSLAGQEYSPLHF.

The chain is built from TRBV28 and TRBJ2-1, with a tentative D call TRBD1 (6 bases). This CDR3 region has 15 residues. Trimming took off 7 bases at V and 0 bases at J, with 13 bases between the two ends. In germline, CDR1 is MDHEN, CDR2 SYDVKM. The CDR3 reads CASNGQGSSYNEQFF. In DNA form, the CDR3 reads TGTGCCAGCAATGGGCAGGGGAGCTCCTACAATGAGCAGTTCTTC.